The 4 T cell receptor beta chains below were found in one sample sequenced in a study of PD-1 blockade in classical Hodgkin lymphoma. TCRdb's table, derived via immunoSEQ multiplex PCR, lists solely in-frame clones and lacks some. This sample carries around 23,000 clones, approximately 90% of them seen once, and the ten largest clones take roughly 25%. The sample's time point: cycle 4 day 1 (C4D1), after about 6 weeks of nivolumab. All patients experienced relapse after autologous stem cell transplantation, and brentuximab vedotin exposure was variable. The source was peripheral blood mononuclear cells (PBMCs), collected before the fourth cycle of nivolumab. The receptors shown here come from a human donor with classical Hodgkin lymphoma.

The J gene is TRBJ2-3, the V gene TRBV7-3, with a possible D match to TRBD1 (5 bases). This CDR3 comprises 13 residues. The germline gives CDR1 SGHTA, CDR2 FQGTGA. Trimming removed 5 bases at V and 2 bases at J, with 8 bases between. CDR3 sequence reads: CASSRQYTDTQYF. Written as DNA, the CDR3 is TGTGCCAGCAGCAGACAGTACACAGATACGCAGTATTTT.

CDR3 bases: TGTGCCAGCTCAACCACCCGGGGATACTATGAGCAGTTCTTC. This translates into CASSTTRGYYEQFF. This rearrangement joins TRBV18 to TRBJ2-1, with D possibly matching TRBD2 (5 bases). The V gene's germline CDR1 is KGHSH and CDR2 LQKENI. Trimming took off 5 bases at V and 8 bases at J, with 16 bases between the two ends. CDR3 length equals 14 residues.

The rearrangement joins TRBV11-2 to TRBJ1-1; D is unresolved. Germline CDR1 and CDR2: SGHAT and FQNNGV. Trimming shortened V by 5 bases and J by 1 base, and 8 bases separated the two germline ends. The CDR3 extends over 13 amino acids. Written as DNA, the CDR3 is TGTGCCAGCAGCCGAAGAACGAACACTGAAGCTTTCTTT. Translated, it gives CASSRRTNTEAFF.

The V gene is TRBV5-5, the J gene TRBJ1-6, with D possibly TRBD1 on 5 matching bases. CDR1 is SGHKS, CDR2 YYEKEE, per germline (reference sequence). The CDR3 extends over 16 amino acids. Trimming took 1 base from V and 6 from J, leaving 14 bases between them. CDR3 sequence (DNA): TGTGCCAGCAGCTTGACAGGCCTCTTCGGTAATTCACCCCTCCACTTT. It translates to CASSLTGLFGNSPLHF.